The 27 T cell receptor beta chains below all came from one sample that was sequenced in a study of prognosis after radiotherapy for stage I lung cancer. With two-round multiplex PCR, TCR beta CDR3 sequences were amplified from genomic DNA. First-round PCR, the initial amplification, used primers specific to each TRBV and TRBJ gene. TCRdb redid the calling of the multiplex PCR reads with MiXCR, one entry per CDR3 protein. Seen here are about 51,000 distinct CDR3 sequences, under 45% observed once, and the top ten hold roughly 10%. Source: PBMCs, taken before or after stereotactic body radiation therapy (not recorded which). The receptor source for this set is a donor over 45 with non-small cell lung cancer.

Points on this clonotype: This may stem from a read error, because a much larger clone lies one nucleotide away. The chain has TRBV6-1 and TRBJ1-4; TRBD1 agrees at 10 bases. CDR3 length: 15 residues. In germline, CDR1 is MNHNS, CDR2 SASEGT. The CDR3 coding sequence is TGTTCCAGCGCGGACCTGACAGGGGGCGCGGAAAAACTGTTTTTT. The encoded protein is CSSADLTGGAEKLFF.

In its sample, this clonotype was seen many times. The chain employs TRBV24-1 and TRBJ2-1, with D possibly matching TRBD1 (6 bases). CDR3 size: 19 residues. With 3 bases removed from V and 5 bases from J, the gap between germline ends came to 25 bases. In germline, CDR1 is KGHDR, CDR2 SFDVKD. The CDR3 spells CATSDILGGDRTGDNEQFF. CDR3 in DNA: TGTGCCACCAGTGATATCCTTGGAGGAGACAGGACCGGGGACAATGAGCAGTTCTTC.

This clonotype has ten or more counts. The rearrangement joins TRBV28 to TRBJ1-6; D remains unclear. This CDR3 has 13 amino acids. V shed 8 bases and J shed 7 bases, with 12 bases lying between them. Germline V gene data show CDR1 as MDHEN and CDR2 as SYDVKM. The chain's CDR3 is CASVATTNSPLHF. CDR3 DNA: TGTGCCAGCGTAGCGACGACAAATTCACCCCTCCACTTT.

In this sample, this clonotype turned up once. This likely traces to a read error, being one base from a far larger clone. The chain carries TRBV7-9 and TRBJ2-2, with TRBD1 matching over 7 bases. The CDR3 is made up of 16 amino acids. V lost 5 bases, J lost 4 bases, and 10 bases stayed unmatched. CDR1 SEHNR and CDR2 FQNEAQ come from the germline V gene (reference sequence). The CDR3 reads CASSTRAQGSTGELFF. The CDR3 DNA sequence: TGTGCCAGCAGCACCCGGGCACAGGGGAGCACCGGGGAGCTGTTTTTT.

Details on this clonotype: A clone one base away is much larger, so this may be a read error. The chain carries TRBV7-6 and TRBJ2-7; D is unclear. Germline assignment: CDR1 SGHVS and CDR2 FNYEAQ. V was clipped by 2 bases and J by 3 bases, with 11 bases between them. There are 14 residues in the CDR3. The CDR3 reads CASSLSPDGYEQYF. Here the CDR3 DNA reads TGTGCCAGCAGCTTATCCCCCGACGGCTACGAGCAGTACTTC. Full variable domain (rest looked up from reference TRBV7-6 and TRBJ2-7): GAGVSQSPRYKVTKRGQDVALRCDPISGHVSLYWYRQALGQGPEFLTYFNYEAQQDKSGLPNDRFSAERPEGSISTLTIQRTEQRDSAMYRCASSLSPDGYEQYFGPGTRLTVT.

This clonotype was detected a few times. With a much larger clone just one base away, this may be a read error. V and J are TRBV28 and TRBJ1-1; D is ambiguous. Germline CDR1 is MDHEN and CDR2 is SYDVKM. The CDR3 covers 13 residues. The V gene lost 7 bases and the J gene lost 0 bases, with 9 bases spanning the gap. CDR3 DNA sequence: TGTGCCAGCATTCCGGACCTGAACACTGAAGCTTTCTTT. Protein product: CASIPDLNTEAFF.

Only a few counts were recorded for this clonotype. One base away lies a much larger clone, so this may be a sequencing read error. V is TRBV7-6 and J is TRBJ2-5, with TRBD1 matching 7 bases. V lost 4 bases, J lost 8 bases, and 13 bases stayed unmatched. CDR1 is SGHVS, CDR2 FNYEAQ, per germline. This CDR3 spans 15 amino acids. CDR3 nucleotides: TGTGCCAGCAGCTCTAAGCCACAGGGGTGGGATACCCAGTACTTC. Translating it yields CASSSKPQGWDTQYF. The full variable domain, completed using reference TRBV7-6 and TRBJ2-5, is GAGVSQSPRYKVTKRGQDVALRCDPISGHVSLYWYRQALGQGPEFLTYFNYEAQQDKSGLPNDRFSAERPEGSISTLTIQRTEQRDSAMYRCASSSKPQGWDTQYFGPGTRLLVL.

This clonotype was seen ten or more times. The genes are TRBV6-5 and TRBJ1-6; no reliable D call. The germline CDR1 and CDR2 sequences are MNHEY and SVGAGI. This CDR3 spans 12 amino acids. With 2 bases removed from V and 7 bases from J, the gap between germline ends came to 3 bases. CDR3 nucleotides: TGTGCCAGCAGTTACAGGAATTCACCCCTCCACTTT. It translates to CASSYRNSPLHF.

This clonotype was detected many times. The chain uses TRBV6-2 or TRBV6-3 and TRBJ1-2; the match to TRBD1 covers 7 bases. Per the germline V gene, CDR1 is MNHEY and CDR2 is SVGEGT. V dropped 7 bases and J dropped 5; count of bases not matched to a gene: 22. The CDR3 has 18 amino acids. CDR3 protein: CASTLWGQSPSKRYGYTF. For the CDR3, the DNA is TGTGCCAGCACCCTCTGGGGACAGAGTCCCTCGAAACGGTATGGCTACACCTTC.

Ten or more counts support this clonotype. V gene TRBV7-3 combines with J gene TRBJ2-3; no clear D gene. Per the germline V gene, CDR1 is SGHTA and CDR2 is FQGTGA. The CDR3 has 13 amino acids. V was cut by 5 bases and J by 2 bases, with 8 bases left in between. In DNA, the CDR3 is TGTGCCAGCAGCCCCTCTCCCACAGATACGCAGTATTTT. It encodes CASSPSPTDTQYF.

The V call is TRBV6-2 or TRBV6-3, the J call TRBJ2-6, with 9 bases identical to TRBD2. The germline V gene has CDR1 MNHEY and CDR2 SVGEGT. Losses at the gene ends were 0 bases for V and 4 bases for J; bases not matched to a gene: 10. The CDR3 spans 19 residues. The chain's CDR3 is CASSYSGLAGSQGANVLTF. The CDR3 coding sequence is TGTGCCAGCAGTTACTCAGGGCTAGCGGGGTCGCAGGGGGCCAACGTCCTGACTTTC.

As for this clonotype: A much larger clone differs by one base, so this may be a read error. This chain uses TRBV29-1 with TRBJ2-1; D is perhaps TRBD2 (6 bases). Germline V lookup: CDR1 SQVTM, CDR2 ANQGSEA. V was clipped by 6 bases and J by 6 bases, with 18 bases between them. The CDR3 runs to 14 residues. The CDR3 DNA reads TGCAGCGTAAGAACTAGCTGGAGAGGCAATGAGCAGTTCTTC. It translates to CSVRTSWRGNEQFF.

This clonotype was observed many times. This chain links TRBV7-3 with TRBJ1-5; D ambiguous. This CDR3 comprises 15 residues. V was clipped by 5 bases and J by 0 bases, with 11 bases between them. Germline CDR1 SGHTA, CDR2 FQGTGA. The DNA of the CDR3 is TGTGCCAGCAGCGCAGACGGCTATAGCAATCAGCCCCAGCATTTT. It specifies CASSADGYSNQPQHF.

This clonotype was seen only a few times. The chain links TRBV20-1 to TRBJ2-3; the match to TRBD2 covers 9 bases. The CDR3 sequence is 16 residues long. The germline V gene encodes CDR1 DFQATT and CDR2 SNEGSKA (reference sequence). Trimming took 0 bases from V and 4 from J; bases not matched to a gene: 8. In DNA, the CDR3 is TGCAGTGCTAGAGAAGTAGCGGGGGATTTCCCAGATACGCAGTATTTT. Protein product: CSAREVAGDFPDTQYF.

This clonotype was detected many times. This chain connects TRBV5-1 to TRBJ2-2; perhaps TRBD2 as D (6 bases). Germline V gene lookup returns CDR1 SGHRS and CDR2 YFSETQ. Trimming took off 4 bases at V and 1 base at J, with 14 bases between the two ends. The CDR3 runs to 16 residues. The CDR3 DNA follows: TGCGCCAGCAGCCCCCTGGCGGGGCAGAACACCGGGGAGCTGTTTTTT. It is translated as CASSPLAGQNTGELFF.

Regarding this clonotype: Since a much larger clone is just one base distant, this may be a read error. The chain joins TRBV6-1 to TRBJ1-5; D is undetermined. Trimming took 2 bases from V and 3 from J, leaving 17 bases between them. This CDR3 is built from 17 residues. In germline, CDR1 is MNHNS, CDR2 SASEGT. CDR3 residues: CASSESWGVIFNQPQHF. DNA for the CDR3: TGTGCCAGCAGTGAAAGTTGGGGAGTGATTTTCAATCAGCCCCAGCATTTT.

In its sample, this clonotype was seen many times. This sequence joins TRBV18 and TRBJ1-5; D not certain. Per the germline V gene, CDR1 is KGHSH and CDR2 is LQKENI. The CDR3 covers 13 residues. V was cut by 3 bases and J by 11 bases, with 14 bases left in between. DNA of the CDR3: TGTGCCAGCTCACCCACCGATGGGCGAGCCCAGCATTTT. It specifies CASSPTDGRAQHF.

This clonotype appeared many times. The chain combines TRBV6-2 or TRBV6-3 with TRBJ1-1; D remains ambiguous. CDR3 size: 11 residues. Germline CDR1 and CDR2: MNHEY and SVGEGT. V was trimmed by 4 bases and J by 5 bases, leaving 5 bases between them. The CDR3, as DNA: TGTGCCAGCAGTTTAGGAACTGAAGCTTTCTTT. Translated, it gives CASSLGTEAFF.

This clonotype was counted at least ten times. This sequence joins TRBV2 and TRBJ2-1; D is possibly TRBD1 or TRBD2 (5 bases each). Trimming removed 4 bases at V and 1 base at J, with 20 bases between. The CDR3 has 18 residues. Per germline, CDR1 SNHLY and CDR2 FYNNEI. This CDR3 reads CASSVEGQGANSYNEQFF. DNA of the CDR3: TGTGCCAGCAGTGTTGAGGGGCAGGGCGCTAATTCCTACAATGAGCAGTTCTTC.

In the case of this clonotype: A read error is the likely source, as a far larger clone sits one nucleotide away. The rearrangement joins TRBV6-4 to TRBJ2-2; weak D call: TRBD1 (6 bases). With 6 bases removed from V and 3 bases from J, the gap between germline ends came to 11 bases. The CDR3 totals 14 residues. Germline V gene sequence: CDR1 MRHNA, CDR2 SNTAGT. The CDR3: CASRCAGDTGELFF. Here the CDR3 DNA reads TGTGCCAGCAGATGTGCAGGGGACACCGGGGAGCTGTTTTTT.

With respect to this clonotype: A read error likely explains this, since a far larger clone differs by one base. This chain connects TRBV6-8 to TRBJ1-6; possibly TRBD1 for D (5 bases). CDR1 MNHGY and CDR2 SAAAGT come from the germline V gene. This CDR3 comprises 14 residues. The CDR3 loop is CVSSLRVYNSPLHF. CDR3 sequence (DNA): TGTGTCAGCAGTCTCAGGGTCTATAATTCACCCCTCCACTTT.

The table lists this clonotype with many counts. The chain carries TRBV7-2 and TRBJ2-7; 8 nucleotides align to TRBD1. Trimming at V came to 5 bases and at J to 5 bases, leaving 8 bases not matched to a gene. From germline, CDR1 is SGHTA and CDR2 FQGNSA. The CDR3 length is 14 residues. This chain's CDR3 is CASSRGQGRDEQYF. The DNA for the CDR3 is TGTGCCAGCAGCCGAGGACAGGGACGGGACGAGCAGTACTTC.

This clonotype was found a few times. This may stem from a read error, because a much larger clone lies one nucleotide away. This chain links TRBV19 with TRBJ2-3; 8 nucleotides agree with TRBD2. This CDR3 spans 17 amino acids. J gave up 4 bases and V 4 bases, and 13 bases lay outside the gene matches. Germline values: CDR1 LNHDA, CDR2 SQIVND (reference sequence). CDR3 in DNA: TGTGCCAGTAGTACCCCCCACGTAGCGGGGCAACCAGATACGCAGTATTTT. Translation gives CASSTPHVAGQPDTQYF.

This clonotype has at least ten counts. The chain carries TRBV6-5 and TRBJ2-5, with 7 bases lining up with TRBD1. CDR1 is MNHEY, CDR2 SVGAGI, per germline. The CDR3 runs 16 residues. V was pared by 4 bases and J by 2 bases, with 10 bases of the junction left unmatched. CDR3 sequence reads: CASSLPTGTEQETQYF. CDR3 nucleotide sequence: TGTGCCAGCAGTTTACCGACCGGGACAGAGCAAGAGACCCAGTACTTC.

The chain couples TRBV20-1 to TRBJ2-1; 10 positions agree with TRBD1. This CDR3 is 14 amino acids long. V trimming: 6 bases; J trimming: 6 bases; junction bases outside the gene matches: 8. Germline CDR1 DFQATT, CDR2 SNEGSKA (reference sequence). The CDR3 DNA sequence: TGCAGTGCCATCGTCGGGACAGGGGTCAATGAGCAGTTCTTC. This translates into CSAIVGTGVNEQFF.

The V gene is TRBV30, the J gene TRBJ2-7, with D possibly called TRBD1 or TRBD2 (5 bases each). Germline V gives CDR1 GTSNPN, CDR2 SVGIG (reference sequence). Trimming removed 5 bases at V and 0 bases at J, with 17 bases between. The CDR3 covers 15 residues. CDR3 in amino acids: CAWRTTGTASYEQYF. The CDR3 DNA follows: TGTGCCTGGCGTACCACCGGGACGGCCTCCTACGAGCAGTACTTC.

Ten or more counts support this clonotype. The J gene is TRBJ2-2, the V gene TRBV6-4, with a tentative D call TRBD2 (5 bases). Trimming pared 6 bases from V and 4 bases from J, leaving 12 bases between. Germline-derived CDR1 and CDR2 are MRHNA and SNTAGT. The CDR3 is 14 residues long. In nucleotides, the CDR3 is TGTGCCAGCAGAAGATCTAGCATCACCGGGGAGCTGTTTTTT. Translation: CASRRSSITGELFF.